Reported below is one T cell receptor beta chain. Its antigen is still unknown. The entry originates in a study of T cells expressing NK-cell markers (dated by TCRdb to 2020 to 2022). A note on the overall study: Three sorted T-cell subsets (CD3+CD56+NKG2C+, CD3+CD56+NKG2C- and CD3+CD56-NKG2C+) from eight donors had their TCR beta-chain repertoires profiled. Of the eight sequenced donors, seven were found to be HCMV-seropositive and one was found to be HCMV-seronegative. The eight sequenced donors were randomly selected healthy volunteers, three men and five women. Illumina HiSeq 2000/2500, MiSeq or NextSeq was used to sequence libraries as 2 x 150 bp reads.

Instrument on record: Illumina HiSeq 2000. 5'RACE template switching, by which a universal primer site and unique molecular identifiers were added, was used to make TCR beta cDNA libraries. Synthesis of cDNA was primed from the TCR beta constant segment and was followed by two consecutive PCR amplification steps. Processing in the source paper ran as follows. MIGEC was used to demultiplex reads and group the reads by UMI, and MiTCR was used to assemble and quantify clonotypes. Only TCR cDNA sequences supported by at least two reads were kept to exclude erroneous sequences. The tcR package was used for downstream repertoire analysis, and clonotypes were matched between fractions using CDR3 nucleotide sequence together with V segment. VDJmatch was used to annotate antigen specificity against VDJdb, with one amino acid substitution in CDR3 allowed. TCRdb reprocessed the reads into one record per CDR3 protein sequence, lacking DNA. The V and J calls reflect TCRdb's pipeline rather than the authors' work. The sample table gives 550,000 to 600,000 distinct CDR3 sequences. Around 4% of the sample is in the top ten clones.

CDR1 is given as SGDLS and CDR2 as YYNGEE, both from the germline V gene. The CDR3 measures 17 amino acids from cysteine to phenylalanine. The coding DNA is unavailable. General findings and caveats noted by the study authors: It remained unclear whether the expanded NKG2C-expressing T cell clones were specific for HCMV antigens. Those dominant clonotypes were again the most abundant among CD3+CD56-NKG2C+ cells in a few donors, at 28.3-60.1%. For six donors, the dominant CD3+CD56+NKG2C+ clonotypes were among the top 10 CD8+ clonotypes and accounted for 1.0-7.0% of CD8+ T cells.

A commercial ELISA kit detecting HCMV-specific IgG in serum was used to determine HCMV serostatus. Peripheral blood mononuclear cells were isolated from blood by Ficoll density gradient centrifugation. The receptor chain draws on TRBV9 and TRBJ1-2; checking the TCRdb D call of TRBD1 is not possible without DNA. The sequence was obtained from a man between 18 and 29 years old in good health. Donor details come from another sample of the same person, matched by shared clones. The sequencing sample was made of blood T cells: a sorted CD56 or NKG2C T cell subset, CD4+ or CD8+ T cells, or bulk PBMC T cells (not recorded which). The CDR3 sequence is CASSVASGGVSNYGYTF. The entire variable domain, with the stretches around the CDR3 drawn from the reference TRBV9 and TRBJ1-2 proteins, is DSGVTQTPKHLITATGQRVTLRCSPRSGDLSVYWYQQSLDQGLQFLIQYYNGEERAKGNILERFSAQQFPDLHSELNLSSLELGDSALYFCASSVASGGVSNYGYTFGSGTRLTVV.